Following are 27 T cell receptor beta chains from one sample sequenced in a study of Ad26.COV2.S vaccination and SARS-CoV-2 variants. Treatment indicated: some 20 received Ad26.COV2.S at low or high dose, single or two shots; 5 received placebo; per-sample allocation not given. Repertoires come from day 63 after the first vaccine or placebo injection. Generated by immunoSEQ multiplex PCR, the TCRdb table keeps only in-frame clones and is missing some. Of approximately 410,000 clones listed, 88% are singletons. The material was peripheral blood, obtained in a trial of Ad26.COV2.S vaccine versus placebo. The receptors shown here come from a person between 18 and 60 years old who received the Ad26.COV2.S COVID-19 vaccine or a placebo.

The rearrangement links TRBV3-1 (or the pseudogene TRBV3-2) to TRBJ2-2; no definite D call. CDR3 length: 12 residues. V was pared by 3 bases and J by 5 bases, with 4 bases between. Per the germline V gene, CDR1 is LGHDT and CDR2 is YNNKEL (reference sequence). The CDR3 loop reads CASSHWTGELFF. DNA for the CDR3: TGTGCCAGCAGCCACTGGACCGGGGAGCTGTTTTTT.

The chain uses TRBV28 and TRBJ2-5; 10 positions agree with TRBD2. V trimming: 9 bases; J trimming: 0 bases; junction bases outside the gene matches: 7. This CDR3 has 15 amino acids. Germline assignment: CDR1 MDHEN and CDR2 SYDVKM. This chain's CDR3 is CASTTSGVYQETQYF. The CDR3 nucleotides read TGTGCCAGTACAACTAGCGGGGTGTACCAAGAGACCCAGTACTTC.

The CDR3 loop is CASREKAGQGAREQYF. The DNA of the CDR3 is TGTGCCAGCAGAGAAAAGGCGGGACAGGGGGCCCGTGAGCAGTACTTC. This chain connects TRBV7-6 to TRBJ2-7, with 12 bases aligning to TRBD1. Trimming removed 6 bases from V and 7 bases from J; junction bases left unmatched: 13. This CDR3 has 16 amino acids. Germline CDR1 reads SGHVS; CDR2 reads FNYEAQ.

DNA for the CDR3: TGTGCCAGCAGCCGCCTCGCCGGCACTGAAGCTTTCTTT. It yields the protein CASSRLAGTEAFF. J is TRBJ1-1 and V is TRBV7-3; D gene uncertain. The CDR3 loop spans 13 amino acids. V lost 5 bases, J lost 4 bases, and 11 bases lay in between. The germline gives CDR1 SGHTA, CDR2 FQGTGA.

This chain connects TRBV19 to TRBJ1-6; the D gene is possibly TRBD1 (6 bases). The CDR3 consists of 14 residues. CDR1 and CDR2 (germline): LNHDA, SQIVND (reference sequence). V was pared by 4 bases and J by 7 bases, with 11 bases between. The CDR3 spells CASSNSQGNSPLHF. In nucleotides, the CDR3 is TGTGCCAGTAGTAACTCTCAGGGGAATTCACCCCTCCACTTT.

The chain combines TRBV19 with TRBJ1-3; D gene unclear. CDR3 length: 13 residues. Trimming shortened V by 4 bases and J by 4 bases, and 8 bases separated the two germline ends. CDR1 is LNHDA and CDR2 is SQIVND in the germline V gene (reference sequence). The DNA of the CDR3 is TGTGCCAGTAGTACCACTCCAGGAAACACCATATATTTT. Encoded protein: CASSTTPGNTIYF.

The chain joins TRBV19 to TRBJ2-1; 15 bases fit TRBD2. The V gene's germline CDR1 is LNHDA and CDR2 SQIVND (reference sequence). V dropped 5 bases and J dropped 8; count of bases not matched to a gene: 13. The length of the CDR3 is 18 residues. As DNA, the CDR3 is TGTGCCAGTAGTTCCCGGACTAGCGGGGGGGCCAGGAGAGATGAGCAGTTCTTC. Translated, it gives CASSSRTSGGARRDEQFF.

In the case of this clone: This sequence may be a read error, since a much larger clone differs from it by one base. This sample includes further DNA sequences coding for the same CDR3. This chain joins TRBV7-9 and TRBJ1-1; D uncertain. The CDR3 has 13 amino acids. The germline V and J ends were trimmed by 2 bases and 1 base, with 5 bases remaining between them. Per the germline V gene, CDR1 is SEHNR and CDR2 is FQNEAQ (reference sequence). CDR3 amino acids: CASSLNRNTEAFF. CDR3 nucleotides: TGTGCCAGCAGCTTAAACAGGAACACTGAAGCTTTCTTT.

The chain uses TRBV6-5 and TRBJ2-7; 9 nucleotides agree with TRBD1. V lost 7 bases, J lost 3 bases, and 7 bases stayed unmatched. CDR3 size: 14 residues. Germline-derived CDR1 and CDR2 are MNHEY and SVGAGI. CDR3 nucleotide sequence: TGTGCCAGCAAACCGGGACAGGGTAGCTACGAGCAGTACTTC. The encoded protein is CASKPGQGSYEQYF.

This clone appeared once. The rearrangement joins TRBV20-1 to TRBJ2-5, with TRBD2 matching 10 bases. With V trimmed by 3 bases and J by 1 base, 5 bases remained unmatched. Germline lookup yields CDR1 DFQATT and CDR2 SNEGSKA (reference sequence). This CDR3 region has 15 residues. CDR3 bases: TGCAGTGCTAGTTCGAGCGGGGGGGTCCAAGAGACCCAGTACTTC. Protein product: CSASSSGGVQETQYF.

This clone has only one observation. The chain carries TRBV5-1 and TRBJ1-1, with D possibly being TRBD1 (6 bases). Trimming stripped 0 bases from V and 1 base from J, with 16 bases between. Germline V gene data show CDR1 as SGHRS and CDR2 as YFSETQ. The CDR3 has 17 residues. The CDR3 DNA follows: TGCGCCAGCAGCTTGGTTGGAGGGGGGTTGGGGAACACTGAAGCTTTCTTT. It yields the protein CASSLVGGGLGNTEAFF.

The chain links TRBV30 to TRBJ1-1; D might be TRBD1 (5 bases). The CDR3 contains 15 residues. The V gene lost 4 bases and the J gene lost 1 base, with 16 bases spanning the gap. Germline CDR1 reads GTSNPN; CDR2 reads SVGIG (reference sequence). The CDR3 DNA reads TGTGCCTGGATTCCAGGGACTTTCTGGAACACTGAAGCTTTCTTT. Protein sequence: CAWIPGTFWNTEAFF.

This sequence joins TRBV5-6 and TRBJ2-7, with D unresolved. With 3 bases removed from V and 6 bases from J, the gap between germline ends came to 13 bases. CDR3 length: 13 residues. Germline V gene sequence: CDR1 SGHDT, CDR2 YYEEEE. CDR3 sequence: CASSWGRGREQYF. DNA of the CDR3: TGTGCCAGCAGCTGGGGTCGAGGACGCGAGCAGTACTTC.

J is TRBJ2-6 and V is TRBV7-3; TRBD1 matches 11 bases. V trimming: 5 bases; J trimming: 1 base; junction bases outside the gene matches: 13. Germline assignment: CDR1 SGHTA and CDR2 FQGTGA. The CDR3 consists of 20 residues. CDR3 nucleotide sequence: TGTGCCAGCAGCGGAATAGGACAGGGGGCGCCTAGTTCTGGGGCCAACGTCCTGACTTTC. Translation gives CASSGIGQGAPSSGANVLTF.

Note on this clone: One junction end does not reproduce the germline sequence, and a read error may be involved. The chain carries TRBV12-3 or TRBV12-4 and TRBJ2-4; TRBD1 aligns across 12 bases. CDR3 length: 12 amino acids. The CDR3 reads CASSTGTGGLVF. For the CDR3, the DNA is TGTGCCAGCAGTACCGGGACAGGGGGCTTGGTTTTC.

The chain carries TRBV2 and TRBJ1-4; TRBD1 aligns across 7 bases. The CDR3 runs 14 residues. Per the germline V gene, CDR1 is SNHLY and CDR2 is FYNNEI. Losses at the gene ends were 8 bases for V and 4 bases for J; bases not matched to a gene: 7. The CDR3 region has the DNA TGTGCCAGCCAAGGGGGCAGAGTTAATGAAAAACTGTTTTTT. Residues: CASQGGRVNEKLFF.

The genes are TRBV28 and TRBJ2-5; D is possibly TRBD2 (5 bases). The CDR3 is 12 residues long. V was pared by 3 bases and J by 10 bases, with 12 bases between. Per germline, CDR1 MDHEN and CDR2 SYDVKM. The CDR3 DNA sequence: TGTGCCAGCAGTTTGATACGGGGATACCAGTACTTC. This translates into CASSLIRGYQYF. Full variable domain (remainder filled in from reference TRBV28 and TRBJ2-5): DVKVTQSSRYLVKRTGEKVFLECVQDMDHENMFWYRQDPGLGLRLIYFSYDVKMKEKGDIPEGYSVSREKKERFSLILESASTNQTSMYLCASSLIRGYQYFGPGTRLLVL.

J is TRBJ2-3 and V is TRBV6-5; D uncertain. This CDR3 contains 14 residues. Germline CDR1 reads MNHEY; CDR2 reads SVGAGI. V gave up 7 bases and J gave up 4 bases, with 15 bases separating them. CDR3 in amino acids: CASTTSSAPDTQYF. The DNA for the CDR3 is TGTGCCAGCACCACCAGTTCAGCGCCAGATACGCAGTATTTT.

This chain links TRBV7-9 with TRBJ1-6; D not resolved. Looked up from germline, CDR1 is SEHNR and CDR2 is FQNEAQ (reference sequence). The V end was cut by 3 bases, the J end by 8 bases, with 5 bases between. This CDR3 has 12 amino acids. The DNA for the CDR3 is TGTGCCAGCAGCTTTATAGATTCACCCCTCCACTTT. It yields the protein CASSFIDSPLHF.

This clone was seen a single time. The rearrangement links TRBV7-2 to TRBJ2-2, with 8 bases aligning to TRBD1. This CDR3 region has 16 residues. The junction had 5 bases not matched to a gene; V was cut back by 0 bases and J by 5 bases. Germline V gives CDR1 SGHTA, CDR2 FQGNSA. CDR3 loop: CASSLAGRGLTGELFF. DNA for the CDR3: TGTGCCAGCAGCTTAGCAGGCAGGGGGCTGACCGGGGAGCTGTTTTTT.

The rearrangement links TRBV11-2 to TRBJ2-5, with D hard to call. In germline, CDR1 is SGHAT, CDR2 FQNNGV. The CDR3 is 13 amino acids. Between the trimmed V and J ends, which lost 5 bases and 3 bases, there was a span of 10 bases. The DNA of the CDR3 is TGTGCCAGCAGCCAAAGCCATGAAGAGACCCAGTACTTC. Translation gives CASSQSHEETQYF.

V is TRBV28 and J is TRBJ1-5; D might be TRBD1 (5 bases). The V end lost 2 bases, the J end lost 7 bases, and 12 bases lay between the germline ends. The CDR3 runs 14 residues. Germline V gene lookup returns CDR1 MDHEN and CDR2 SYDVKM. CDR3 residues: CASSLAQGGQPQHF. Written as DNA, the CDR3 is TGTGCCAGCAGTTTAGCTCAGGGAGGACAGCCCCAGCATTTT. Looking up the rest from reference TRBV28 and TRBJ1-5 gives the full variable domain: DVKVTQSSRYLVKRTGEKVFLECVQDMDHENMFWYRQDPGLGLRLIYFSYDVKMKEKGDIPEGYSVSREKKERFSLILESASTNQTSMYLCASSLAQGGQPQHFGDGTRLSIL.

Turning to this clone: Other DNA sequences within the sample encode an identical CDR3. This chain links TRBV7-2 with TRBJ2-1; TRBD2 matches 10 bases. Germline V gives CDR1 SGHTA, CDR2 FQGNSA. CDR3 length: 15 amino acids. The V and J ends lost 1 base and 9 bases, in that order; junction bases with no gene match: 6. CDR3 nucleotides: TGTGCCAGCAGCTTAGAATTAGCGGGGGGCGGTGAGCAGTTCTTC. This encodes CASSLELAGGGEQFF.

This clone came up once. This chain joins TRBV6-1 and TRBJ2-6; no reliable D call. Trimming cost V 7 bases and J 4 bases, with 11 bases left between them. Germline lookup yields CDR1 MNHNS and CDR2 SASEGT. The CDR3 consists of 14 residues. CDR3 nucleotide sequence: TGTGCCAGCACCAAGGGCAGCGGGGCCAACGTCCTGACTTTC. Translation gives CASTKGSGANVLTF.

This clone occurred a few times. CDR3 nucleotides: TGTGCCAGTAGTATAGTAACGGGGCCCAACTATGGCTACACCTTC. This codes for CASSIVTGPNYGYTF. This sequence joins TRBV19 and TRBJ1-2; tentative D call: TRBD1 (5 bases). CDR1 is LNHDA, CDR2 SQIVND, per germline (reference sequence). V shed 1 base and J shed 2 bases, with 11 bases lying between them. The length of the CDR3 is 15 residues.

The chain links TRBV19 to TRBJ1-5; D unresolved. V dropped 6 bases and J dropped 2 bases, with 17 bases sitting between them. Germline V lookup: CDR1 LNHDA, CDR2 SQIVND (reference sequence). The CDR3 contains 16 residues. The CDR3 DNA reads as TGTGCCAGTAGCGTCTTCGGGGAACTCGGCAATCAGCCCCAGCATTTT. It translates to CASSVFGELGNQPQHF.

The V gene is TRBV6-5, the J gene TRBJ1-2; D perhaps matches TRBD1 (6 bases). Deletions cut 4 bases from V and 4 bases from J, with 13 bases between. The germline CDR1 and CDR2 sequences are MNHEY and SVGAGI. CDR3 length: 14 amino acids. The CDR3 here is CASSLQSRGYGYTF. The DNA of the CDR3 is TGTGCCAGCAGTTTACAGTCCAGGGGCTATGGCTACACCTTC.